This is a list of T cell receptor beta chains from one sample in a study of spatial heterogeneity in lung cancer. In TCRdb, the 5' RACE reads were re-called with MiXCR into one record per CDR3 protein. Of about 80,000 distinct CDR3 sequences detected, 15% to 20% appear once; the ten largest clones hold 5.5% to 7%. Sequenced here: PBMCs, sampled at surgery. These TCRs come from a male donor with early-stage non-small cell lung cancer. CDR3s include the opening cysteine and the closing phenylalanine or tryptophan. The order of the fields is J gene, V gene, CDR3 protein.

J gene: TRBJ1-6; V gene: TRBV20-1; CDR3 protein: CSARDVGRSYNSPLHF
J gene: TRBJ2-7; V gene: TRBV7-6; CDR3 protein: CASQRDFEQGYEQYF
J gene: TRBJ1-5; V gene: TRBV7-2; CDR3 protein: CASSPSDDQPQHF
J gene: TRBJ2-1; V gene: TRBV12-3/TRBV12-4; CDR3 protein: CASTGLANPRQFF
J gene: TRBJ2-7; V gene: TRBV28; CDR3 protein: CASSFRSSGTYEQYF
J gene: TRBJ2-5; V gene: TRBV18; CDR3 protein: CASSPGSYQETQYF
J gene: TRBJ2-5; V gene: TRBV5-1; CDR3 protein: CASSLSAGGPETQYF
J gene: TRBJ2-3; V gene: TRBV24-1; CDR3 protein: CATSGQMGTDTQYF
J gene: TRBJ1-6; V gene: TRBV27; CDR3 protein: CASSLGWGGDNSPLHF
J gene: TRBJ1-3; V gene: TRBV29-1; CDR3 protein: CSAQVPERLTGNTIYF
J gene: TRBJ2-3; V gene: TRBV5-4; CDR3 protein: CASSSDGDTQYF
J gene: TRBJ2-1; V gene: TRBV13; CDR3 protein: CASSYTNGGYNEQFF
J gene: TRBJ2-7; V gene: TRBV5-1; CDR3 protein: CASSFGQAYEQYF
J gene: TRBJ2-5; V gene: TRBV7-2; CDR3 protein: CASSFSGVAETQYF
J gene: TRBJ2-4; V gene: TRBV6-2/TRBV6-3; CDR3 protein: CASSYDGLAKNIQYF
J gene: TRBJ1-1; V gene: TRBV20-1; CDR3 protein: CSASAGGNTEAFF
J gene: TRBJ1-3; V gene: TRBV12-3/TRBV12-4; CDR3 protein: CASSTGPVNTIYF
J gene: TRBJ2-7; V gene: TRBV28; CDR3 protein: CASRETGRWEEQYF
J gene: TRBJ2-7; V gene: TRBV9; CDR3 protein: CASSVATIGEQYF
J gene: TRBJ2-5; V gene: TRBV9; CDR3 protein: CASSYDGSAQGTQYF
J gene: TRBJ2-3; V gene: TRBV5-1; CDR3 protein: CASSLAPLSTDTQYF
J gene: TRBJ2-1; V gene: TRBV6-2/TRBV6-3; CDR3 protein: CASSWGRGLDNEQFF
J gene: TRBJ2-7; V gene: TRBV29-1; CDR3 protein: CSAVAGRAYEQYF
J gene: TRBJ1-1; V gene: TRBV29-1; CDR3 protein: CSVEDWGRNTEAFF
J gene: TRBJ1-3; V gene: TRBV5-1; CDR3 protein: CASSRQGGNTIYF
J gene: TRBJ2-1; V gene: TRBV12-3/TRBV12-4; CDR3 protein: CASSLREGARNEQFF
J gene: TRBJ1-2; V gene: TRBV28; CDR3 protein: CASSFGQEYGYTF
J gene: TRBJ2-3; V gene: TRBV19; CDR3 protein: CASSIRGDTQYF
J gene: TRBJ1-4; V gene: TRBV9; CDR3 protein: CASAESATNEKLFF
J gene: TRBJ2-3; V gene: TRBV7-3; CDR3 protein: CASSLKPVLVGDTQYF
J gene: TRBJ2-3; V gene: TRBV5-1; CDR3 protein: CASSQTVDTQYF
J gene: TRBJ1-4; V gene: TRBV20-1; CDR3 protein: CSARTGSANEKLFF
J gene: TRBJ1-1; V gene: TRBV29-1; CDR3 protein: CSVHRRAEKTEAFF
J gene: TRBJ1-1; V gene: TRBV25-1; CDR3 protein: CASSEYGTIEAFF
J gene: TRBJ2-7; V gene: TRBV19; CDR3 protein: CASSTGHPGEQYF
J gene: TRBJ1-5; V gene: TRBV28; CDR3 protein: CASRTGINQPQHF
J gene: TRBJ2-7; V gene: TRBV28; CDR3 protein: CASSRTSGGYEQYF
J gene: TRBJ2-7; V gene: TRBV2; CDR3 protein: CASSDGPDYEQYF
J gene: TRBJ1-2; V gene: TRBV12-3/TRBV12-4; CDR3 protein: CASSLSRGYTF
J gene: TRBJ1-4; V gene: TRBV7-8; CDR3 protein: CASSPRQGGNEKLFF
J gene: TRBJ1-4; V gene: TRBV12-3/TRBV12-4; CDR3 protein: CASSFLNRGDEKLFF
J gene: TRBJ1-2; V gene: TRBV29-1; CDR3 protein: CSVDPTGTDYGYTF
J gene: TRBJ2-3; V gene: TRBV15; CDR3 protein: CATSRDRGASTDTQYF
J gene: TRBJ1-2; V gene: TRBV4-3; CDR3 protein: CASSQDLGANGYTF
J gene: TRBJ2-3; V gene: TRBV6-5; CDR3 protein: CASSLFPPGLAGTRTDTQYF